The table lists the clone carrying this T cell receptor (beta chain) with a few counts. In the study's own analysis: Researchers report that nucleated cell counts were estimated from reference gene primer amplification. Data came from immunoSEQ multiplex PCR; TCRdb stores just in-frame clones and leaves some out. The V and J calls and the clone size are those of that table, but D and trimming were determined from the DNA. This table holds about 180,000 clones, approximately 90% found once. The data were obtained in a study of blood T cell repertoires in COVID-19. Study overall: The study drew acute and convalescent COVID-19 samples from the United States, Italy and Spain. PBMCs, B-cell-depleted T cells, or T cells provided the cDNA or gDNA that made up the material.

Germline lookup yields CDR1 MNHEY and CDR2 SVGAGI. The CDR3 totals 15 residues. V was pared by 2 bases and J by 3 bases, with 2 bases of the junction left unmatched. V is TRBV6-5 and J is TRBJ1-2; 11 nucleotides line up with TRBD1. This receptor was identified in a woman in her forties or fifties with acute or convalescent COVID-19. Sequenced material: peripheral blood. This CDR3 is CASSYGDRGDYGYTF. The CDR3 region has the DNA TGTGCCAGCAGTTACGGGGACAGGGGGGACTATGGCTACACCTTC.